This TCR beta chain was observed in a study of blood T cell repertoires in COVID-19. Repertoires were generated with immunoSEQ multiplex PCR, while TCRdb's copy carries only in-frame clones and drops some. Of a few hundred thousand clones listed, 80% to 85% are singletons. V was cut by 1 base and J by 2 bases, with 10 bases left in between. Germline V gene lookup returns CDR1 LNHDA and CDR2 SQIVND (reference sequence). The CDR3 has 15 residues. The rearrangement joins TRBV19 to TRBJ2-3; D gene unclear. The sample comprised peripheral blood. This sequence originates from a woman aged 55-69 years with acute or convalescent COVID-19. This chain's CDR3 is CASSIGGRYTDTQYF. In DNA form, the CDR3 reads TGTGCCAGTAGTATAGGTGGGCGTTACACAGATACGCAGTATTTT.